This T cell receptor beta chain derives from a study of T cells in Graves' hyperthyroidism and ophthalmopathy. Broader study findings: Among clonotypes expanded in thyroid above 0.001, most were also found in blood.

The CDR3 length is 17 residues. V lost 6 bases to trimming and J lost 1 base, with 21 bases between them. In germline, CDR1 is SNHLY, CDR2 FYNNEI. This clonotype has just a few counts. Its antigen is unidentified. Amplified TCR beta CDR3 regions derived from RNA transcripts. The TCR CDR3 first-round RT-PCR relied on the HTBI primer set. From the multiplex PCR reads, TCRdb called clonotypes with MiXCR, one entry per CDR3 protein. The table records 550,000 to 800,000 distinct CDR3 sequences, 17% of them present only once. J is TRBJ2-5 and V is TRBV2; either TRBD1 or TRBD2 may fit D (6 bases each). This TCR was recovered from a man in his fifties with Graves' hyperthyroidism. The sample taken for sequencing was blood. The CDR3 protein is CASSPLGGGNLQETQYF. CDR3 nucleotides: TGTGCCAGCAGCCCCCTAGGAGGGGGGAATCTCCAAGAGACCCAGTACTTC.